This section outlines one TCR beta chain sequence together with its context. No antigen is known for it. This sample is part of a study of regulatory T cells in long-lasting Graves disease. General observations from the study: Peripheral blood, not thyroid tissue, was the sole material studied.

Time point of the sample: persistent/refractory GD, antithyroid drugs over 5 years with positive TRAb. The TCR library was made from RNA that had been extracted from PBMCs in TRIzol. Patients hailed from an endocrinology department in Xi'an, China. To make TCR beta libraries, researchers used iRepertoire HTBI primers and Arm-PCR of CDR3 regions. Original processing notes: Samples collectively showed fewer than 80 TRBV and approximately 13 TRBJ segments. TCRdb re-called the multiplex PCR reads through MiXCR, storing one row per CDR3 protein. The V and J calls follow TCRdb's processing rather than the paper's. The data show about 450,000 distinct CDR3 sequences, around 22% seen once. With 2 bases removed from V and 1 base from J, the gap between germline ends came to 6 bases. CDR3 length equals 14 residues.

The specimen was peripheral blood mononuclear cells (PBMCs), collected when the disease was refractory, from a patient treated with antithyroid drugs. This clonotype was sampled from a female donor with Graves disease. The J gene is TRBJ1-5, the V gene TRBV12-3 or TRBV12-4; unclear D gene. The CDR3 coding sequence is TGTGCCAGCAGTTTAAGTATAAGCAATCAGCCCCAGCATTTT. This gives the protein CASSLSISNQPQHF.